This passage covers 12 T cell receptor beta chains from one sample sequenced in a study of shared clonotypes between healthy human individuals. The repertoire was sequenced with immunoSEQ multiplex PCR; TCRdb's copy has only in-frame clones and lacks some. The sample has over 95,000 clones; 55% to 70% are singletons. The sample consisted of memory CD8+ T cells sorted from blood. The subset here: CD45RO+ cells pooled with CCR7-negative TemRA cells. The receptors originated from a woman in her 30s in good health.

The J gene is TRBJ1-3, the V gene TRBV28; possibly TRBD1 for D (5 bases). Germline loops: CDR1 MDHEN, CDR2 SYDVKM. The V end was cut by 6 bases, the J end by 0 bases, with 15 bases between. The CDR3 is made up of 16 amino acids. In DNA, the CDR3 is TGTGCCAGCAGCACCAGGGTTTTCGACTCTGGAAACACCATATATTTT. Its translation is CASSTRVFDSGNTIYF.

The chain recombines TRBV15 with TRBJ2-2; either TRBD1 or TRBD2 may fit D (5 bases each). Between the trimmed V and J ends, which lost 1 base and 2 bases, there was a span of 11 bases. This CDR3 is built from 16 residues. CDR1 is LNHNV, CDR2 YYDKDF, per germline (reference sequence). The CDR3 spells CATSRGGDVNTGELFF. CDR3 bases: TGTGCCACCAGCAGAGGAGGGGACGTAAACACCGGGGAGCTGTTTTTT.

V is TRBV11-2 and J is TRBJ2-2; 11 bases are shared with TRBD2. This CDR3 spans 16 amino acids. The J segment lost 1 base and the V segment lost 5 bases, leaving 3 bases of the junction unmatched. Germline CDR1 SGHAT, CDR2 FQNNGV. CDR3 sequence reads: CASSLLAGGNTGELFF. CDR3 nucleotides: TGTGCCAGCAGCCTCCTAGCGGGAGGGAACACCGGGGAGCTGTTTTTT.

This chain uses TRBV7-2 with TRBJ1-5; 7 bases fit TRBD1. The CDR3 contains 14 residues. Germline lookup yields CDR1 SGHTA and CDR2 FQGNSA. J gave up 5 bases and V 6 bases, and 7 bases lay outside the gene matches. The CDR3 DNA follows: TGTGCCAGCAGTGAACAGGGGCCCTATCAGCCCCAGCATTTT. Its protein is CASSEQGPYQPQHF.

This chain uses TRBV28 with TRBJ2-3, with D perhaps TRBD2 (5 bases). V dropped 3 bases and J dropped 4 bases, with 8 bases sitting between them. Germline V lookup: CDR1 MDHEN, CDR2 SYDVKM. CDR3 length equals 13 residues. As DNA, the CDR3 is TGTGCCAGCAGTTTGATGCGGGCAGATACGCAGTATTTT. Protein: CASSLMRADTQYF. The full variable domain, its missing parts supplied by reference TRBV28 and TRBJ2-3, is DVKVTQSSRYLVKRTGEKVFLECVQDMDHENMFWYRQDPGLGLRLIYFSYDVKMKEKGDIPEGYSVSREKKERFSLILESASTNQTSMYLCASSLMRADTQYFGPGTRLTVL.

The chain joins TRBV18 to TRBJ2-5; 8 nucleotides agree with TRBD2. Germline-derived CDR1 and CDR2 are KGHSH and LQKENI. V lost 1 base, J lost 2 bases, and 0 bases stayed unmatched. The CDR3 runs 14 residues. The CDR3 bases are TGTGCCAGCTCACCACAGCGGGGGCAAGAGACCCAGTACTTC. It encodes CASSPQRGQETQYF.

Turning to this clone: Different DNA sequences within this sample yield the same CDR3. The genes are TRBV18 and TRBJ2-7, with D possibly TRBD1 on 5 matching bases. Trimming cost V 6 bases and J 3 bases, with 9 bases left between them. Germline V gene sequence: CDR1 KGHSH, CDR2 LQKENI. The CDR3 runs 12 residues. The CDR3 bases are TGTGCCAGCTCCCCAGACAGCTACGAGCAGTACTTC. It codes for CASSPDSYEQYF.

The chain is built from TRBV11-2 and TRBJ2-1; D remains unclear. Germline loops: CDR1 SGHAT, CDR2 FQNNGV. CDR3 size: 15 residues. V was cut by 0 bases and J by 9 bases, with 15 bases left in between. In nucleotides, the CDR3 is TGTGCCAGCAGCTTAGAGGGTGCAGGTTCGAGTGAGCAGTTCTTC. It is translated as CASSLEGAGSSEQFF.

The rearrangement links TRBV25-1 to TRBJ2-7; weak D call: TRBD2 (7 bases). CDR3 length: 15 amino acids. The germline gives CDR1 MGHDK, CDR2 SYGVNS. V was cut by 6 bases and J by 1 base, with 16 bases left in between. The CDR3 loop is CASSPKGEGSYEQYF. The CDR3 nucleotides are TGTGCCAGCAGCCCAAAGGGGGAGGGATCCTACGAGCAGTACTTC.

This chain connects TRBV10-3 to TRBJ2-3; possible D gene TRBD2, 5 bases. Germline V CDR1 and CDR2: ENHRY, SYGVKD. CDR3 length equals 18 residues. V lost 1 base and J 4 bases, leaving 21 bases between the germline ends. The CDR3 protein is CAISEFETVVLAADTQYF. The CDR3 DNA reads as TGTGCCATCAGTGAGTTCGAAACGGTAGTTCTAGCAGCAGATACGCAGTATTTT.

The rearrangement links TRBV11-2 to TRBJ2-3; no definite D call. CDR1 is SGHAT and CDR2 is FQNNGV in the germline V gene. CDR3 length equals 12 residues. The ends were cut back, 0 bases at V and 5 bases at J, with 3 bases in the middle. In DNA, the CDR3 is TGTGCCAGCAGCTTAGAGGTAGATACGCAGTATTTT. This codes for CASSLEVDTQYF.

The chain links TRBV5-1 to TRBJ2-1, with D possibly matching TRBD1 (6 bases). There are 15 residues in the CDR3. V was cut by 3 bases and J by 4 bases, with 14 bases left in between. Germline CDR1 is SGHRS and CDR2 is YFSETQ. The DNA for the CDR3 is TGCGCCAGCAGCTCGGACAGCTTAGCGTACAATGAGCAGTTCTTC. Translation gives CASSSDSLAYNEQFF.